Following are 7 T cell receptor beta chains from one sample sequenced in a study of shared clonotypes between healthy human individuals. It was CD45RO-negative cells, positively selected for CCR7, that made up naive CD8 cells, with terminally differentiated effector memory CD45RA+ cells excluded. Here immunoSEQ multiplex PCR was the method, and the copy in TCRdb shows in-frame clones only, minus some. The sample yields millions of clones, approximately 94% seen once. Specimen: naive CD8+ T cells sorted from blood. The receptors here all came from a man aged 18 to 30 in good health.

About this clone itself: Additional DNA sequences in this sample encode the identical CDR3. V and J are TRBV30 and TRBJ1-2; D is possibly TRBD1 (6 bases). CDR3 size: 11 residues. Germline loops: CDR1 GTSNPN, CDR2 SVGIG (reference sequence). V dropped 4 bases and J dropped 4 bases, with 7 bases sitting between them. CDR3 bases: TGTGCCTGGACGACAGGCTATGGCTACACCTTC. Translating it yields CAWTTGYGYTF.

For the CDR3, the DNA is TGTGCCAGCAGTAACCTCTACGAGCAGTACTTC. As protein: CASSNLYEQYF. This chain links TRBV7-2 with TRBJ2-7; D not resolved. This CDR3 region has 11 residues. Germline V gives CDR1 SGHTA, CDR2 FQGNSA. Trimming removed 6 bases at V and 3 bases at J, with 6 bases between.

The CDR3 DNA reads TGTGCCAGCAGTTGGGCAGGGGTGGGTGGCTACACCTTC. This translates into CASSWAGVGGYTF. This sequence joins TRBV27 and TRBJ1-2; D might be TRBD1 (6 bases). This CDR3 comprises 13 residues. CDR1 is MNHEY, CDR2 SMNVEV, per germline (reference sequence). The V gene lost 4 bases and the J gene lost 7 bases, with 13 bases spanning the gap.

J is TRBJ2-5 and V is TRBV6-6; 13 bases align to TRBD2. The ends lost 6 bases at V and 2 bases at J; junction bases unmatched: 3. The germline CDR1 and CDR2 sequences are MNHNY and SVGAGI (reference sequence). The CDR3 contains 15 residues. The CDR3 DNA sequence: TGTGCCAGCAGACCGGGACTAGCGGGGCAAGAGACCCAGTACTTC. It translates to CASRPGLAGQETQYF.

This chain uses TRBV6-6 with TRBJ2-4; D is perhaps TRBD2 (5 bases). Trimming removed 11 bases at V and 10 bases at J, with 27 bases between. Germline lookup yields CDR1 MNHNY and CDR2 SVGAGI (reference sequence). The CDR3 sequence is 15 residues long. CDR3 sequence (DNA): TGTGCCTCCTCTTCTCTGAGACCTATCCCGGGGATTCAGTACTTC. Translation: CASSSLRPIPGIQYF.

The gene calls are TRBV4-1 and TRBJ2-7; D may be TRBD2 (6 bases). CDR3 size: 13 residues. V shed 4 bases and J shed 7 bases, with 14 bases lying between them. The germline V gene encodes CDR1 MGHRA and CDR2 YSYEKL. This CDR3 is CASSRPGAPEQYF. The CDR3, as DNA: TGCGCCAGCAGCCGCCCGGGAGCGCCTGAGCAGTACTTC.

This chain connects TRBV14 to TRBJ2-1, with 10 bases matching TRBD2. From germline, CDR1 is SGHDN and CDR2 FVKESK. V was pared by 1 base and J by 5 bases, with 2 bases of the junction left unmatched. The CDR3 covers 15 residues. DNA for the CDR3: TGTGCCAGCAGCCAAGCGCTAGCGGGGGACAATGAGCAGTTCTTC. The encoded protein is CASSQALAGDNEQFF.